This T cell receptor beta chain is from a study of cytomegalovirus exposure and HLA in healthy donors. The donors were part of the validation cohort, which consisted of under 150 subjects and was separate from the first cohort of around 620 subjects. On this clone itself: Its specificity is unknown.

Study conclusions and caveats: Cytomegalovirus association was assigned to about 150 TCR beta chains. Reports credit the classifier with highly specific, highly sensitive diagnosis of cytomegalovirus status. The tendency of first-cohort TCR clusters to co-occur in the 120 or so validation repertoires was the finding of a later analysis.

V was clipped by 8 bases and J by 0 bases; unmatched bases: 4. Germline loops: CDR1 SGHRS, CDR2 YFSETQ. There are 14 residues in the CDR3. The method was immunoSEQ multiplex PCR; TCRdb's version includes in-frame clones alone and lacks a portion of them. Of approximately 260,000 clones in the sample, 80% to 90% are singletons; the top ten hold 1%. This sequence was found in a young woman in good health and CMV-seronegative. Input material: PBMCs. The V call is TRBV5-1, the J call TRBJ1-2, with TRBD1 matching 10 bases. The CDR3 DNA reads TGCGCCAGTGCGGGACAGGGGTCTAACTATGGCTACACCTTC. Its protein product is CASAGQGSNYGYTF. The full variable domain, in which reference TRBV5-1 and TRBJ1-2 provide the parts outside the CDR3, is KAGVTQTPRYLIKTRGQQVTLSCSPISGHRSVSWYQQTPGQGLQFLFEYFSETQRNKGNFPGRFSGRQFSNSRSEMNVSTLELGDSALYLCASAGQGSNYGYTFGSGTRLTVV.